This entry features one T cell receptor beta chain sequence. This sample is part of a study of blood T cell repertoires in COVID-19. As for the study in general: The cDNA or gDNA used as material had been derived from T cells, B-cell-depleted T cells, or PBMCs.

This CDR3 is built from 13 residues. Germline loops: CDR1 SGHVS, CDR2 FQNEAQ. The ends were cut back, 5 bases at V and 6 bases at J, with 13 bases in the middle. Profiled with immunoSEQ multiplex PCR; TCRdb holds only in-frame clones, not every one. The data show fewer than 300,000 clones, 85% seen once. Assignments of participants to cohorts depended upon their own reported clinical history. This clonotype originated in a woman aged 50 to 65 who had recovered from COVID-19. Material: PBMCs or T cells enriched from blood (not recorded which). The chain uses TRBV7-8 and TRBJ1-2, with D unresolved. The CDR3 nucleotides are TGTGCCAGCAGCCGGTCAGGTGTCGATGGCTACACCTTC. This sequence encodes CASSRSGVDGYTF.